The 11 T cell receptor beta chains below come from one sample, sequenced in a study of blood T cell repertoires in COVID-19 (dated by TCRdb to 2019 to 2021). Libraries were prepared through the immunoSEQ multiplex PCR assay. What TCRdb holds here is the immuneACCESS table cut down to in-frame rearrangements. Part of the clones is not present; checked against another copy, under half of the missing clones reflect an unresolved V gene, and the others are unexplained. The table for this sample lists tens of thousands of clones; nearly 95% of them were counted only once. The ten largest clones add up to roughly 5% of the sample. The sample was peripheral blood. The receptor source for this set is a human donor in a cohort sampled during active COVID-19.

This rearrangement joins TRBV29-1 to TRBJ1-3; TRBD1 matches at 7 bases. With V trimmed by 7 bases and J by 0 bases, 9 bases remained unmatched. The germline V gene encodes CDR1 SQVTM and CDR2 ANQGSEA. This CDR3 has 15 amino acids. For the CDR3, the DNA is TGCAGCGCGGGACAGCCAAATCCCTCTGGAAACACCATATATTTT. It yields the protein CSAGQPNPSGNTIYF.

The chain employs TRBV27 and TRBJ1-1; 7 nucleotides line up with TRBD1. After removal of 2 bases from V and 4 bases from J, the junction contained 1 base not matched to a gene. In germline, CDR1 is MNHEY, CDR2 SMNVEV (reference sequence). This CDR3 spans 13 amino acids. CDR3 residues: CASSLRGPTEAFF. CDR3 nucleotides: TGTGCCAGCAGTTTAAGGGGGCCCACTGAAGCTTTCTTT.

The chain recombines TRBV28 with TRBJ1-5, with 10 bases lining up with TRBD1. This CDR3 has 15 residues. Germline V gene lookup returns CDR1 MDHEN and CDR2 SYDVKM. Trimming at V came to 4 bases and at J to 5 bases, leaving 5 bases not matched to a gene. The CDR3 coding sequence is TGTGCCAGCAGTTGGGACAGGGGAGATCATCAGCCCCAGCATTTT. Amino acids: CASSWDRGDHQPQHF. Drawing the rest from reference TRBV28 and TRBJ1-5, the complete variable domain is DVKVTQSSRYLVKRTGEKVFLECVQDMDHENMFWYRQDPGLGLRLIYFSYDVKMKEKGDIPEGYSVSREKKERFSLILESASTNQTSMYLCASSWDRGDHQPQHFGDGTRLSIL.

This chain links TRBV29-1 with TRBJ2-3; TRBD2 aligns across 12 bases. Trimming at V came to 6 bases and at J to 5 bases, leaving 6 bases not matched to a gene. CDR1 is SQVTM, CDR2 ANQGSEA, per germline. The CDR3 is 14 residues long. This CDR3 reads CSVLGLAGLDTQYF. In DNA form, the CDR3 reads TGCAGCGTGTTAGGACTAGCGGGGCTAGATACGCAGTATTTT.

This clone was detected only a few times. The J gene is TRBJ1-1, the V gene TRBV7-2, with a possible D match to TRBD1 (6 bases). CDR1 and CDR2 (germline): SGHTA, FQGNSA. This CDR3 spans 13 amino acids. Between the trimmed V and J ends, which lost 3 bases and 3 bases, there was a span of 8 bases. CDR3 nucleotide sequence: TGTGCCAGCAGCTTTGGACAGTACACTGAAGCTTTCTTT. This translates into CASSFGQYTEAFF.

This chain uses TRBV4-1 with TRBJ1-6; TRBD1 matches at 8 bases. The CDR3 runs 17 residues. The junction had 5 bases not matched to a gene; V was cut back by 0 bases and J by 4 bases. The germline V gene encodes CDR1 MGHRA and CDR2 YSYEKL. CDR3 sequence: CASSQDPRTGYNSPLHF. The CDR3 DNA follows: TGCGCCAGCAGCCAAGATCCCCGGACAGGGTATAATTCACCCCTCCACTTT.

The chain combines TRBV12-2 with TRBJ2-1; the tabulated D call, TRBD1, remains unverified against the DNA. TRBV12-2 is a listed pseudogene. The CDR3 is 18 residues long. The CDR3 DNA sequence: TGTGCAAGTCGCTTAGGTCAAGGTCGAGGGGGCTCGCACAATGAGCAGTTCTTC. Translating it yields CASRLGQGRGGSHNEQFF.

The chain combines TRBV29-1 with TRBJ2-3; 7 nucleotides match TRBD2. The germline V gene has CDR1 SQVTM and CDR2 ANQGSEA. The ends lost 7 bases at V and 1 base at J; junction bases unmatched: 14. This CDR3 has 16 amino acids. The CDR3 sequence: CSGVGGGPDGTDTQYF. CDR3 sequence (DNA): TGCAGCGGAGTTGGGGGAGGGCCGGACGGCACAGATACGCAGTATTTT.

V usage is TRBV19 and J usage is TRBJ2-3; 8 bases line up with TRBD1. Trimming at V came to 9 bases and at J to 3 bases, leaving 8 bases not matched to a gene. Germline CDR1 LNHDA, CDR2 SQIVND (reference sequence). The CDR3 has 14 amino acids. CDR3 in DNA: TGTGCCAGCAAGACGGACAGGGCAACAGATACGCAGTATTTT. Protein product: CASKTDRATDTQYF.

V and J are TRBV4-1 and TRBJ2-7, with D tentatively TRBD1 (6 bases). CDR1 and CDR2 from the germline V gene are MGHRA and YSYEKL. This CDR3 region has 16 residues. The ends were cut back, 3 bases at V and 3 bases at J, with 18 bases in the middle. The CDR3 reads CASSHPAGTFLYEQYF. The CDR3, as DNA: TGCGCCAGCAGCCACCCGGCCGGGACATTCCTCTACGAGCAGTACTTC.

The chain joins TRBV6-5 to TRBJ1-1; D is possibly TRBD1 (5 bases). Trimming took 7 bases from V and 4 from J, leaving 13 bases between them. Germline V gene lookup returns CDR1 MNHEY and CDR2 SVGAGI. The CDR3 is made up of 13 amino acids. CDR3 bases: TGTGCCAGCACCGGGGGGGGAGGCACTGAAGCTTTCTTT. Translated: CASTGGGGTEAFF.